This T cell receptor (beta chain) was found in a study of shared clonotypes between healthy human individuals. The CDR3 sequence is 13 residues long. CDR1 and CDR2 from the germline V gene are GTSNPN and SVGIG (reference sequence). Trimming removed 3 bases from V and 2 bases from J; junction bases left unmatched: 3. Here immunoSEQ multiplex PCR was the method, and the copy in TCRdb shows in-frame clones only, minus some. Altogether hundreds of thousands of clones are present, around 79% being singletons, with the ten largest covering less than 15%. This clonotype was sampled from a woman in her forties in good health. Some clones in this sample may be carry-over from other donors' samples. What was sequenced was PBMCs. The chain recombines TRBV30 with TRBJ1-2; 7 bases map to TRBD1. As DNA, the CDR3 is TGTGCCTGGAGGGCGGGACAGAACTATGGCTACACCTTC. Translated, it gives CAWRAGQNYGYTF.